This TCR beta chain is drawn from a study of beta chain features in type 1 diabetes. The junction had 18 bases not matched to a gene; V was cut back by 5 bases and J by 10 bases. The V gene's germline CDR1 is SGHTA and CDR2 FQGNSA. The CDR3 runs to 17 residues. Whole-study results and caveats: Within the patient group, naive, central memory and Treg TCRB repertoires appeared more similar to each other than within healthy donors.

Isolated RNA was reverse transcribed in full, so expressed TCRB transcripts were sequenced. It was found that naive, central memory and regulatory T cell samples averaged around 3.6 million reads. The table came from immunoSEQ multiplex PCR; TCRdb's copy has only in-frame clones and leaves some out. The table records about 320,000 clones, around 15% of them present only once. A word on this clone: The target antigen is unknown.

The TCR comes from a man aged 30 to 39 in good health. V gene TRBV7-2 combines with J gene TRBJ2-1, with 9 bases matching TRBD1. Input material: central memory CD4+ T cells from blood. The CDR3, as DNA: TGTGCCAGCAGCAGCCACAGGGGGCGGTCAACGTCGAGAGAGCAGTTCTTC. This encodes CASSSHRGRSTSREQFF.